The 16 T cell receptor beta chains below were found in one sample sequenced in a study of cytomegalovirus exposure and HLA in healthy donors. TCRdb's table, derived via immunoSEQ multiplex PCR, lists solely in-frame clones and lacks some. The sample has some 170,000 clones, approximately 87% seen once. Sequencing was carried out using PBMCs. Source of these receptors: a woman aged 25 to 45 in good health and CMV-seronegative.

The chain employs TRBV5-1 and TRBJ1-1; D may be TRBD1 (5 bases). CDR1 and CDR2 (germline): SGHRS, YFSETQ. Trimming took off 1 base at V and 0 bases at J, with 13 bases between the two ends. This CDR3 region has 16 residues. The CDR3 loop is CASSLLQADLNTEAFF. The CDR3 nucleotides are TGCGCCAGCAGCTTGTTACAGGCCGACCTGAACACTGAAGCTTTCTTT.

The chain has TRBV9 and TRBJ2-5; D uncertain. There are 12 residues in the CDR3. Germline assignment: CDR1 SGDLS and CDR2 YYNGEE. The V and J ends lost 3 bases and 2 bases respectively, with 5 bases between them. The CDR3 loop is CASSGVQETQYF. CDR3 coding DNA: TGTGCCAGCAGCGGCGTGCAAGAGACCCAGTACTTC.

The genes are TRBV20-1 and TRBJ1-1; the D is unclear. The CDR3 is made up of 11 amino acids. The germline V gene has CDR1 DFQATT and CDR2 SNEGSKA (reference sequence). This chain's CDR3 is CRPGGYTEAFF. CDR3 nucleotide sequence: TGCAGGCCGGGAGGGTACACTGAAGCTTTCTTT.

The chain combines TRBV11-2 with TRBJ2-7, with a possible D match to TRBD2 (5 bases). Germline-derived CDR1 and CDR2 are SGHAT and FQNNGV. V was cut by 5 bases and J by 3 bases, with 8 bases left in between. This CDR3 is built from 12 residues. In nucleotides, the CDR3 is TGTGCCAGCAGCCCACTAGACTACGAGCAGTACTTC. The encoded protein is CASSPLDYEQYF.

The chain recombines TRBV15 with TRBJ1-5, with no clear D. Germline V gene data show CDR1 as LNHNV and CDR2 as YYDKDF (reference sequence). The ends were cut back, 5 bases at V and 0 bases at J, with 11 bases in the middle. The CDR3 extends over 15 amino acids. The CDR3 region is CATSADIYSNQPQHF. In DNA, the CDR3 is TGTGCCACCAGCGCCGACATCTATAGCAATCAGCCCCAGCATTTT.

Remarks on this clone: Other DNA sequences from this sample encode an identical CDR3 as well. J is TRBJ2-5 and V is TRBV7-2, with a tentative D call TRBD2 (7 bases). In germline, CDR1 is SGHTA, CDR2 FQGNSA. The length of the CDR3 is 14 residues. Trimming cost V 5 bases and J 3 bases, with 13 bases left between them. CDR3 protein: CASSLGGREETQYF. The CDR3 nucleotides are TGTGCCAGCAGCCTCGGGGGGCGCGAAGAGACCCAGTACTTC.

The chain joins TRBV6-1 to TRBJ2-5; 9 positions agree with TRBD2. The CDR3 sequence is 16 residues long. V trimming: 3 bases; J trimming: 5 bases; junction bases outside the gene matches: 10. CDR1 and CDR2 (germline): MNHNS, SASEGT. CDR3 DNA sequence: TGTGCCAGCAGTGATTACTCCGGGACTAGCTACGAGACCCAGTACTTC. This encodes CASSDYSGTSYETQYF.

This chain connects TRBV28 to TRBJ1-2, with D uncertain. This CDR3 has 13 residues. The germline V gene has CDR1 MDHEN and CDR2 SYDVKM. V gave up 3 bases and J gave up 4 bases, with 9 bases separating them. The CDR3 spells CASSFEGIYGYTF. In DNA, the CDR3 is TGTGCCAGCAGTTTCGAGGGAATCTATGGCTACACCTTC.

J is TRBJ2-7 and V is TRBV5-1; 8 bases are shared with TRBD2. V was pared by 0 bases and J by 4 bases, with 6 bases of the junction left unmatched. The V gene's germline CDR1 is SGHRS and CDR2 YFSETQ. CDR3 size: 15 residues. Written as DNA, the CDR3 is TGCGCCAGCAGCTTGGAGAGGAGCGGGAGTTACGAGCAGTACTTC. Translating it yields CASSLERSGSYEQYF.

The gene calls are TRBV29-1 and TRBJ2-5, with 9 bases fitting TRBD1. After removal of 6 bases from V and 5 bases from J, the junction contained 10 bases not matched to a gene. The CDR3 spans 14 residues. Germline CDR1 is SQVTM and CDR2 is ANQGSEA. The CDR3 reads CSVHKGTGLETQYF. CDR3 sequence (DNA): TGCAGCGTGCATAAAGGGACAGGGCTGGAGACCCAGTACTTC.

The V call is TRBV5-1, the J call TRBJ2-1; TRBD1 matches at 10 bases. Germline V gene data show CDR1 as SGHRS and CDR2 as YFSETQ. This CDR3 is built from 14 residues. V lost 2 bases and J lost 7; bases outside the gene matches: 3. DNA for the CDR3: TGCGCCAGCAGCTTCGGACAGGGGGGGAATGAGCAGTTCTTC. Translation gives CASSFGQGGNEQFF.

The count of this clone is one. V is TRBV6-6 and J is TRBJ2-7, with 11 bases matching TRBD2. The CDR3 has 16 amino acids. The V gene's germline CDR1 is MNHNY and CDR2 SVGAGI (reference sequence). V shed 2 bases, J shed 7 bases, and the junction held 10 bases outside the gene matches. This chain's CDR3 is CASSYPLAGGPEEQYF. Here the CDR3 DNA reads TGTGCCAGCAGTTACCCCTTAGCGGGAGGGCCGGAAGAGCAGTACTTC.

The genes are TRBV5-6 and TRBJ2-3, with D tentatively TRBD1 or TRBD2 (6 bases each). V lost 0 bases and J lost 3, with 11 bases in between. Germline V CDR1 and CDR2: SGHDT, YYEEEE. There are 15 residues in the CDR3. The CDR3 loop is CASSLVGGQTDTQYF. CDR3 DNA: TGTGCCAGCAGCTTGGTAGGGGGGCAAACAGATACGCAGTATTTT. The whole variable domain, remainder taken from reference TRBV5-6 and TRBJ2-3, is DAGVTQSPTHLIKTRGQQVTLRCSPKSGHDTVSWYQQALGQGPQFIFQYYEEEERQRGNFPDRFSGHQFPNYSSELNVNALLLGDSALYLCASSLVGGQTDTQYFGPGTRLTVL.

This clone was found once. The rearrangement joins TRBV28 to TRBJ1-5; TRBD1 might be the D (5 bases). The CDR3 contains 18 residues. V lost 6 bases, J lost 3 bases, and 24 bases lay in between. Germline lookup yields CDR1 MDHEN and CDR2 SYDVKM. The chain's CDR3 is CASSLSFGHLALNQPQHF. The CDR3 nucleotides read TGTGCCAGCAGCCTTAGTTTCGGACACCTCGCCCTCAATCAGCCCCAGCATTTT.

The rearrangement links TRBV28 to TRBJ2-7; D is possibly TRBD1 (5 bases). V was clipped by 2 bases and J by 2 bases, with 10 bases between them. The CDR3 loop spans 14 amino acids. Germline V lookup: CDR1 MDHEN, CDR2 SYDVKM. As DNA, the CDR3 is TGTGCCAGCAGTTTAAATCAGGGAACCTACGAGCAGTACTTC. It codes for CASSLNQGTYEQYF.

The V and J genes are TRBV9 and TRBJ1-1; a possible D gene is TRBD1 (5 bases). Germline values: CDR1 SGDLS, CDR2 YYNGEE. The CDR3 consists of 14 residues. Trimming took off 0 bases at V and 4 bases at J, with 10 bases between the two ends. CDR3 sequence (DNA): TGTGCCAGCAGCGTAGCGCTCAGGGCCACTGAAGCTTTCTTT. This translates into CASSVALRATEAFF.